This TCR beta chain was identified in a study of T-cell reconstitution after alpha-beta-depleted transplantation in children. In this sample, this clonotype turned up many times. The TCRbeta library was prepared with unique molecular identifiers. TCRdb itself ran the PCR reads through MiXCR, one entry per CDR3 protein. Counted here are about 610,000 distinct CDR3 sequences, more than 9% occurring once; the ten biggest clones make up less than 5%. V dropped 3 bases and J dropped 4 bases, with 9 bases sitting between them. The CDR3 loop spans 13 amino acids. The specimen comprised PBMCs from the stem cell graft donor, sampled from the stem cell graft. This TCR was recovered from a human donor who donated a stem cell graft to a child with acute myeloid leukemia. The chain uses TRBV12-3 or TRBV12-4 and TRBJ1-1, with D hard to call. The CDR3 DNA follows: TGTGCCAGCAGTTTCCCCGAGGCCACTGAAGCTTTCTTT. It is translated as CASSFPEATEAFF.